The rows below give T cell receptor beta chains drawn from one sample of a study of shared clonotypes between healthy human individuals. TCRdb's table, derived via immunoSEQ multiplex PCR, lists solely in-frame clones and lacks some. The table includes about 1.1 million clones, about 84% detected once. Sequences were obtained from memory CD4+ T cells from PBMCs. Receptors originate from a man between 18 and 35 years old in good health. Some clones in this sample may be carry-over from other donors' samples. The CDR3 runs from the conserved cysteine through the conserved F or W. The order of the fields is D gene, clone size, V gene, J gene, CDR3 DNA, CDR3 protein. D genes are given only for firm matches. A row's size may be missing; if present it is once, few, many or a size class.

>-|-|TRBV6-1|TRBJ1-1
TGTGCCAGCAGTGAACAATCGCAGGTCAACACTGAAGCTTTCTTT
CASSEQSQVNTEAFF
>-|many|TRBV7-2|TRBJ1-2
TGTGCCAGCAGCCTACGGACCTATGGCTACACCTTC
CASSLRTYGYTF
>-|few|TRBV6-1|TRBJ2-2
TGTGCCAGCAGCCCAGGGGTCACCGGGGAGCTGTTTTTT
CASSPGVTGELFF
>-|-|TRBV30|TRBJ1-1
TGTGCCTGGAGCTTTGGGCAGGGGAGGGGGAACACTGAAGCTTTCTTT
CAWSFGQGRGNTEAFF
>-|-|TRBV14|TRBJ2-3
TGTGCCAGCAGCTCTCGGCGGAGTAGCAGCACAGATACGCAGTATTTT
CASSSRRSSSTDTQYF
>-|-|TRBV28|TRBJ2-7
TGTGCCAGCAGTTTAAGAATACTACGCTCCGAGCAGTACTTC
CASSLRILRSEQYF
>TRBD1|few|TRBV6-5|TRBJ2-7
TGTGCCAGTAAACCGGGACAGGGTACCTACGAGCAGTACTTC
CASKPGQGTYEQYF
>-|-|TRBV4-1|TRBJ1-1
TGCGCCAGCAGCCGAGGACAGTACACTGAAGCTTTCTTT
CASSRGQYTEAFF
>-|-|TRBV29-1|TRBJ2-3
TGCAGCGTGGGGATAAGGGGGGTGGGCACAGATACGCAGTATTTT
CSVGIRGVGTDTQYF
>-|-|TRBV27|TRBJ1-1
TGTGCCAGCAGTCCCAGTCCTACTGCACCCGAAGCTTTCTTT
CASSPSPTAPEAFF
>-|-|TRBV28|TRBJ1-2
TGTGCCAGCAGTAGGGGAGGGTATGGCTACACCTTC
CASSRGGYGYTF
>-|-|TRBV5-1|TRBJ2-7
TGCGCCAGCAGCTTACAGGGCATAGTCGACGAGCAGTACTTC
CASSLQGIVDEQYF
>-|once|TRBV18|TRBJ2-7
TGTGCCAGCTCACCAACCCCGGCGCGTACGGAGCAGCAGTACTTC
CASSPTPARTEQQYF
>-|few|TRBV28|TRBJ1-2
TGTGCCAGCAGTTTACCAGGATATGGCTACACCTTC
CASSLPGYGYTF
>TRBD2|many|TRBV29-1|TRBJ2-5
TGCAGCGTTGATCGACTAGCGGGAGAGACCCAGTACTTC
CSVDRLAGETQYF
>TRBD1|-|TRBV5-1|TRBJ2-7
TGCGCCAGCAGCTCACAGGGGGATGACTACGAGCAGTACTTC
CASSSQGDDYEQYF
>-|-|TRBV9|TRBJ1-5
TGTGCCAGCAGCCCACAAGGGACAACCCCTCAGCATTTT
CASSPQGTTPQHF
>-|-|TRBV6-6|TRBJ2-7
TGTGCCAGCAGCAGACCGGGACCAGTCAGGCAGTACTTC
CASSRPGPVRQYF
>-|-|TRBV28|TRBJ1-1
TGTGCCAGCAGTCCACAGCCGGACACTGAAGCTTTCTTT
CASSPQPDTEAFF
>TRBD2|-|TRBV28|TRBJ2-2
TGTGCCAGCAGTCCCGGCGGAGCGGGAGGTACCGGGGAGCTGTTTTTT
CASSPGGAGGTGELFF
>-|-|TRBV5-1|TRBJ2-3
TGCGCCAGCAGCCGGGACGCAGGAGGGGATACGCAGTATTTT
CASSRDAGGDTQYF
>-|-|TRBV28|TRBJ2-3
TGTGCCAGCAGTTTGACGGGACCTCCCGTGGCGCAGTATTTT
CASSLTGPPVAQYF
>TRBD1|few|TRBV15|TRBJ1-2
TGTGCCACCAGCAGAGATCCGCAGGGGGGGCTCTATGGCTACACCTTC
CATSRDPQGGLYGYTF
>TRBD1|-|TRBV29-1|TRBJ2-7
TGCAGCGTTGGCAAGGATCACGACAGGGACTCCTACGAGCAGTACTTC
CSVGKDHDRDSYEQYF
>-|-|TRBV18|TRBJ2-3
TGTGCCAGCTCACCACTTGGACCCCAGAGCACAGATACGCAGTATTTT
CASSPLGPQSTDTQYF
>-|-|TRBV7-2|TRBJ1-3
TGTGCCAGCAGCCTTCAAAGTTGGCGCTCTGGAAACACCATATATTTT
CASSLQSWRSGNTIYF
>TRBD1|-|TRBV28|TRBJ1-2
TGTGCCAGCAGTTTAGTCCCGGGACAGGGTTGGGGCTACACCTTC
CASSLVPGQGWGYTF
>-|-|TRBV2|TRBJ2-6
TGTGCCAGCAGTGAAGGGTGGTCTGGGGCCAACGTCCTGACTTTC
CASSEGWSGANVLTF
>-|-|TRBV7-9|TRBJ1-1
TGTGCCAGCAGCTTAGACGGATGGGACACTGAAGCTTTCTTT
CASSLDGWDTEAFF
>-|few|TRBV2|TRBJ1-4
TGTGCCAGCAGTGAAGTGGGTAATGAAAAACTGTTTTTT
CASSEVGNEKLFF
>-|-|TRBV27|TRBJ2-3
TGTGCCAGCAGTTTAGCCCCAGGGCGTCCCACAGATACGCAGTATTTT
CASSLAPGRPTDTQYF
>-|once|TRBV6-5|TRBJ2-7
TGTGCCAGCAGTGAAAAGGGTACGCAGTACTTC
CASSEKGTQYF